The clone carrying this T cell receptor (beta chain) has ten or more counts. Its specificity is unknown. The source of the sample is a study of CD8 T cells in ankylosing spondylitis. TCRdb re-derived calls from the 5' RACE reads in MiXCR, one entry per CDR3 protein. The table includes around 490,000 distinct CDR3 sequences, approximately 5.3% detected once. Looked up from germline, CDR1 is MNHEY and CDR2 is SVGEGT. The CDR3 runs to 13 residues. Trimming pared 6 bases from V and 3 bases from J, leaving 9 bases between. Findings and limits, study-wide: Peripheral blood held disease-linked clones only at relatively low frequency, and these were CD8+. Ankylosing spondylitis blood seemed to carry a telltale TCR beta motif made of under 10 highly homologous variants. Reactive arthritis synovial fluid and blood previously showed some of these motif variants.

This TCR derives from a male donor with ankylosing spondylitis. The source material was blood, either unsorted or a sorted T cell fraction (not recorded which). The V and J genes are TRBV6-2 or TRBV6-3 and TRBJ1-5; D gene uncertain. CDR3: CASSYGSNQPQHF. The DNA of the CDR3 is TGTGCCAGCAGCTACGGCTCCAATCAGCCCCAGCATTTT.